Only a few counts were recorded for the clone carrying this TCR beta chain. Its antigen is currently unknown. Germline V gene lookup returns CDR1 SQVTM and CDR2 ANQGSEA. This CDR3 contains 10 residues. The V end lost 6 bases, the J end lost 2 bases, and 5 bases lay between the germline ends. TCR beta cDNA libraries included unique molecular identifiers. Using its own MiXCR run on the PCR reads, TCRdb lists one record per CDR3 protein. The top ten clones hold around 0.56% of a sample with hundreds of thousands of distinct CDR3 sequences, just under 30% of them seen once. The record originates from a study of post-analysis software for immune sequencing data. Findings and caveats of the study: There were several TRBV segments more frequent in patients than controls, and TRBV5-6, TRBV5-1 and TRBV20-1 were among them.

The TCR sequence derives from a girl aged 10-17 years with multiple sclerosis. This sequence joins TRBV29-1 and TRBJ2-7; D not certain. Input material: blood. The CDR3 sequence is CSVKTYEQYF. The DNA for the CDR3 is TGCAGCGTCAAGACCTACGAGCAGTACTTC.